This TCR beta chain was documented in a study of CD8 T cells in ankylosing spondylitis. Trimming removed 5 bases from V and 0 bases from J; junction bases left unmatched: 8. This CDR3 is built from 16 residues. Per germline, CDR1 SNHLY and CDR2 FYNNEI. This clonotype came up a few times. In TCRdb, the 5' RACE reads were re-called with MiXCR into one record per CDR3 protein. The sample records around 150,000 distinct CDR3 sequences, more than 40% being singletons. The gene calls are TRBV2 and TRBJ2-7; 9 nucleotides agree with TRBD2. This receptor was taken from a male donor with ankylosing spondylitis. Material: synovial fluid, either unsorted or a sorted T cell fraction (not recorded which). The CDR3 spells CASSILLAGGSYEQYF. The CDR3 bases are TGTGCCAGCAGTATTTTACTAGCGGGCGGCTCCTACGAGCAGTACTTC.